Included here is one T cell receptor beta chain sequence, with context. Its specific antigen is unknown. No clone much larger than this one lies a single base away; base qualities are absent. The TCR beta CDR3 regions were amplified from the RNA transcripts. The TCR CDR3 was subjected to a first round of RT-PCR using the HTBI primer set and the Qiagen OneStep RT-PCR kit. Libraries were constructed in a second round of multiplex PCR, after which size selection and purification were performed. Libraries were sequenced paired-end with 100 bp reads on an Illumina HiSeq2000. As for how the authors treated the data: SOAPnuke was used to process the raw data, removing reads that contained adapters or uncalled bases, had a mean Phred below 15, or lacked an exact match to the constant primer or identifier. COPE v1.2.5 was used to merge high-quality paired reads, and clonotypes were defined as unique nucleotide sequences. Clonotypes were aligned to IMGT TRBV, TRBD and TRBJ reference segments using MiTCR v1.1. The analysis was restricted to V-J combinations with a frequency above 0.0001, which together covered 99.2% of the repertoires. A TCS score was defined as the ratio of F50 (clonal expansion) to E x V (chaos), with BLOSUM62-based TCRdist applied between CDR3 peptides within each V-J. Welch's t-statistics and random forest reduced several hundred V-J features to roughly 13, which were used in a naive Bayes classifier (R e1071). The raw public data were reprocessed by TCRdb itself: fastp quality trimming at Q25, MiXCR clonotype calling, in-frame beta chains only. Rows are unified per CDR3 protein, each entry keeping the most common DNA and genes. In this record, the V and J calls reflect TCRdb's handling and not the investigators' own analysis. The sample table holds some 490,000 distinct CDR3 sequences, of which approximately 23% were seen once. The ten largest clonotypes hold around 50% of the sample.

The data derive from a study of T cells in Graves' hyperthyroidism and ophthalmopathy (dated by TCRdb to between 2018 and 2021). At the level of the whole study: Peripheral blood was sampled at the time of initial diagnosis, prior to any treatment. Thyroid tissue and blood T-cell repertoires from six Graves' hyperthyroidism patients were also compared in the study. Prospective prediction of ophthalmopathy was tested in an independent validation cohort of 18 to 20 hyperthyroidism patients and around 16 patients who later progressed to ophthalmopathy. For training and testing, the 100 or so patients in the discovery cohort were randomly divided in a 7:3 ratio. TCR Vbeta CDR3 sequencing of fewer than 150 peripheral blood samples (under 45 ophthalmopathy, 70 to 85 hyperthyroidism and approximately 17 progressor patients) is reported in the paper. To identify distinguishing TCR V-J signatures, a discovery cohort of 90 to 100 patients was used, comprising under 45 with Graves' ophthalmopathy and some 60 with stable Graves' hyperthyroidism. After blood sampling, hyperthyroidism patients were treated with methimazole at a starting dose of 30 mg daily, and ophthalmopathy patients were treated with high-dose intravenous methylprednisolone. What the work shows at the level of the full study, not this receptor alone: Sample size was not statistically predetermined, and investigators were not blinded to group allocation. In validation, the model predicted progression to ophthalmopathy a median of about 6 months before onset, with approximately 70% sensitivity and nearly 75% specificity. Most expanded thyroid clonotypes (frequency above 0.001) were also detected in blood, suggesting blood repertoires may reflect thyroid immune responses. A model built on a 13 V-J signature distinguished ophthalmopathy from stable hyperthyroidism, reaching over 85% sensitivity and under 84% specificity in cross-validation and 80%/75% in testing.

Ophthalmopathy patients had moderately to severely active disease, Clinical Activity Score of at least 3, NOSPECS grade of at least 4, and duration under 3 months. Any patient with an uncontrolled infection, another autoimmune disease, pregnancy or lactation was excluded. Clinical symptoms, serum thyroxine and TRAb, thyroid ultrasound, and orbital computed tomography formed the basis for the diagnoses. Ficoll-Paque density gradient centrifugation was used to isolate PBMCs from approximately 11 ml of fresh peripheral blood. Trizol reagent was used to extract total RNA, and RNA quality was then checked on an Agilent 2100 Bioanalyzer. CDR3 length: 17 amino acids, cysteine to phenylalanine. Only the CDR3 portion is preserved as DNA: 51 bases, with reading frame beginning at the first base. The germline V gene sets CDR1 to MRHNA and CDR2 to SNTAGT. Trimming takes 2 bases from V and 6 bases from J, and the germline ends sit 22 bases apart.

The sequence was collected from a woman in her sixties or seventies with Graves' ophthalmopathy. This sequence uses TRBV6-4 and TRBJ1-2; the best D guess is TRBD1, with 5 bases matching. Sequencing used blood. The CDR3 here reads CASSDTPDTRLSDGYTF. The sequence in DNA is TGTGCCAGCAGTGACACCCCGGACACAAGACTCAGCGATGGCTACACCTTC.